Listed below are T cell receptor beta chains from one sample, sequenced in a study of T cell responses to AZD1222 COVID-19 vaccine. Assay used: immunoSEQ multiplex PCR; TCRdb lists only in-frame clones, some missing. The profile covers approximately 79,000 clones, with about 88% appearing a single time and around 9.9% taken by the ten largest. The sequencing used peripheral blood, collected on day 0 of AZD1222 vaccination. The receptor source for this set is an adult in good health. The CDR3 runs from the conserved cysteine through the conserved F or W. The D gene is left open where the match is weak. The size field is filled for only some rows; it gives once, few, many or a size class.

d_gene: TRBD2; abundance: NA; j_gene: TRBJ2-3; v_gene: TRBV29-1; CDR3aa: CSAQGLAGLTDTQYF; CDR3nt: TGCAGCGCGCAGGGACTAGCGGGGCTCACAGATACGCAGTATTTT
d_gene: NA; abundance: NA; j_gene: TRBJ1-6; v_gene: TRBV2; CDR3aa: CASSLTVPNSPLHF; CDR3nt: TGTGCCAGCAGCCTGACAGTACCCAATTCACCCCTCCACTTT
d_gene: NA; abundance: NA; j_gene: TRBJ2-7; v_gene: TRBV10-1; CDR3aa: CASSESKLTLLENEQYF; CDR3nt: TGCGCCAGCAGTGAGTCAAAACTGACCCTCCTTGAGAACGAGCAGTACTTC
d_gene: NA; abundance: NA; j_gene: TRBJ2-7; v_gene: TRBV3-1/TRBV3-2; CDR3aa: CASSQVISYEQYF; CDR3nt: TGTGCCAGCAGCCAAGTCATCTCCTACGAGCAGTACTTC
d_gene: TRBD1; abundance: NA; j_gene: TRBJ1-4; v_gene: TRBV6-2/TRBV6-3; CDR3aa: CASSYHGQGRTNEKLFF; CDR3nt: TGTGCCAGCAGTTACCATGGACAGGGGAGGACTAATGAAAAACTGTTTTTT
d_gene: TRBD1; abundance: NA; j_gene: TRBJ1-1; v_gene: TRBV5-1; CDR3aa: CASSSSGTGLLNTEAFF; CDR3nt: TGCGCCAGCAGCTCATCCGGGACAGGGTTATTGAACACTGAAGCTTTCTTT
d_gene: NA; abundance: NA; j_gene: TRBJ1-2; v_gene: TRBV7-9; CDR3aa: CASSPERAGGYTF; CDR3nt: TGTGCCAGCAGCCCCGAGCGGGCTGGGGGCTACACCTTC
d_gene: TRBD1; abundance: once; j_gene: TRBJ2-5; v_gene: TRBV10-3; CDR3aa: CAIRGGQQETQYF; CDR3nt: TGTGCCATCAGAGGGGGACAGCAAGAGACCCAGTACTTC
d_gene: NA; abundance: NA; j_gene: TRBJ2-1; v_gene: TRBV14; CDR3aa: CASSQITGFLDEQFF; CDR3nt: TGTGCCAGCAGCCAAATCACAGGGTTTCTTGATGAGCAGTTCTTC
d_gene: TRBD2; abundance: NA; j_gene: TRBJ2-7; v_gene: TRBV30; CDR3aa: CAWTPSGHEQYF; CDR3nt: TGTGCCTGGACCCCTAGCGGTCACGAGCAGTACTTC
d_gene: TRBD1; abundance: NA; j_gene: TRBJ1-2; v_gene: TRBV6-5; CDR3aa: CASRGLTGNGYTF; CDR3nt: TGTGCCAGCAGGGGACTGACAGGGAATGGCTACACCTTC
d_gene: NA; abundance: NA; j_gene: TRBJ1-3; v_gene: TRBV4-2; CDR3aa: CASRSTGNTIYF; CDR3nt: TGTGCCAGCAGATCCACTGGAAACACCATATATTTT
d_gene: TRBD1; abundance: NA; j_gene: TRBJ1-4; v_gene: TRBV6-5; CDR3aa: CASSYAPDRVEKLFF; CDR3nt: TGTGCCAGCAGTTACGCCCCGGACAGGGTTGAAAAACTGTTTTTT
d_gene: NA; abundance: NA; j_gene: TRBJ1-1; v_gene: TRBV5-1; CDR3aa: CASSLSEGLDTEAFF; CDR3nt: TGCGCCAGCAGCTTATCCGAGGGCCTGGACACTGAAGCTTTCTTT
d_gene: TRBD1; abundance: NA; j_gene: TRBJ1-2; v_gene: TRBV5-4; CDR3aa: CASSPGTGGFYGYTF; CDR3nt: TGTGCCAGCAGCCCCGGGACAGGGGGTTTCTATGGCTACACCTTC
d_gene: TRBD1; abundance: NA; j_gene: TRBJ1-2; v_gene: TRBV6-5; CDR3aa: CASSYIRTGGSYGYTF; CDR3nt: TGTGCCAGCAGTTACATCCGGACAGGGGGGTCCTATGGCTACACCTTC
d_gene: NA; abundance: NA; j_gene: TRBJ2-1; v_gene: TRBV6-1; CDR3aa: CASSEPWTPHEQFF; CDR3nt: TGTGCCAGCAGTGAGCCTTGGACCCCGCATGAGCAGTTCTTC
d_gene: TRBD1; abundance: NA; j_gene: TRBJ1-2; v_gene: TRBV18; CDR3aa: CASSPTGQGNGYTF; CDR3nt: TGTGCCAGCTCCCCAACGGGACAGGGAAATGGCTACACCTTC
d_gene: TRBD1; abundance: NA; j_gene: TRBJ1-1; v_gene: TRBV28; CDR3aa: CASREDRGGTEAFF; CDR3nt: TGTGCCAGCAGGGAAGACAGGGGAGGGACTGAAGCTTTCTTT
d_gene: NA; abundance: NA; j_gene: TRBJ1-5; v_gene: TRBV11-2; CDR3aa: CASSRPGQGTRQPQHF; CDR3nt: TGTGCCAGCAGCCGGCCCGGGCAGGGAACCCGCCAGCCCCAGCATTTT
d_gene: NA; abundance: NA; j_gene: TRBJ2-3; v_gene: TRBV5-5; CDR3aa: CASRGSSTDTQYF; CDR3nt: TGTGCCAGCAGGGGGTCTAGCACAGATACGCAGTATTTT
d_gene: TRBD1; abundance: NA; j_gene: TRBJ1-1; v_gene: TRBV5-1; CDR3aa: CASSGSGTGDPEAFF; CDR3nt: TGCGCCAGCAGCGGATCCGGGACAGGGGACCCTGAAGCTTTCTTT
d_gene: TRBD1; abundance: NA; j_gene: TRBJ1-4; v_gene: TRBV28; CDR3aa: CASSQGGATNEKLFF; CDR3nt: TGTGCCAGCAGCCAGGGGGGTGCAACTAATGAAAAACTGTTTTTT
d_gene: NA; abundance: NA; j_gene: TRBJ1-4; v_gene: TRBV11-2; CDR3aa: CASSLGVTNEKLFF; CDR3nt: TGTGCCAGCAGCTTAGGGGTAACTAATGAAAAACTGTTTTTT
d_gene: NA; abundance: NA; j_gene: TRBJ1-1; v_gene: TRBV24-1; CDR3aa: CATSPDKNTEAFF; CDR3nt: TGTGCCACCAGCCCGGACAAGAACACTGAAGCTTTCTTT
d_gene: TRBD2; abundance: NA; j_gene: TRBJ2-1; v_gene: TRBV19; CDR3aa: CASRRLAGKNEQFF; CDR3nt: TGTGCCAGTAGGAGACTAGCGGGAAAGAATGAGCAGTTCTTC
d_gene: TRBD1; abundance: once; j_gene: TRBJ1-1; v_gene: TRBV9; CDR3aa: CASSPRTGWSTEAFF; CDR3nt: TGTGCCAGCAGCCCTCGGACAGGATGGAGCACTGAAGCTTTCTTT